This record looks at one T cell receptor (beta chain) sequence and its context. Its antigen is currently unknown. This entry belongs to a study of response to subunit inactivated influenza vaccine. MiXCR was run by TCRdb on the RT-PCR reads, yielding one entry per CDR3 protein. In the table there are about 160,000 distinct CDR3 sequences, roughly 10% of which are singletons. General study findings and limits: It was suggested by the authors that few new T cells are recruited by each seasonal influenza vaccination.

V trimming: 5 bases; J trimming: 7 bases; junction bases outside the gene matches: 22. Per the germline V gene, CDR1 is MDHEN and CDR2 is SYDVKM. There are 18 residues in the CDR3. This TCR derives from a man in his fifties who received an inactivated influenza vaccine. Sequencing was performed on non-naive T cells sorted from PBMCs, taken 45 days after vaccination. The rearrangement uses TRBV28 and TRBJ1-1; 7 bases line up with TRBD1. In nucleotides, the CDR3 is TGTGCCAGCAGTCCCGGCATACTTACAGACGGACAGGAAGATGAAGCTTTCTTT. It is translated as CASSPGILTDGQEDEAFF. The whole variable domain, remainder taken from reference TRBV28 and TRBJ1-1, is DVKVTQSSRYLVKRTGEKVFLECVQDMDHENMFWYRQDPGLGLRLIYFSYDVKMKEKGDIPEGYSVSREKKERFSLILESASTNQTSMYLCASSPGILTDGQEDEAFFGQGTRLTVV.